This T cell receptor (beta chain) derives from a study of CD8 T cells in ankylosing spondylitis (dated 2017 in TCRdb). Regarding the complete study: The study set out to find disease-linked TCR variants by profiling T cell receptor beta repertoires in ankylosing spondylitis patients and healthy donors. The full study cohort was made up of 25 ankylosing spondylitis patients and 95 to 130 healthy donors. Peripheral blood samples were taken, and synovial fluid was additionally collected from ankylosing spondylitis patients. General findings and caveats noted by the study authors: Some of the motif variants had been reported before in the synovial fluid and blood of reactive arthritis patients, a finding that suggests common disease-initiation mechanisms. Blood from ankylosing spondylitis patients appeared to be characterized by a TCR beta motif made up of several highly homologous amino acid variants. According to the report, matched synovial fluid samples from ankylosing spondylitis patients were significantly enriched for the disease-linked clones. The disease-linked clones had a CD8+ phenotype and were found at relatively low frequencies in peripheral blood.

Reading the germline V gene gives CDR1 MNHEY and CDR2 SVGAGI. The CDR3, cysteine through phenylalanine, is 14 amino acids long. The sequence is cut down to CDR3 DNA, 42 bases in frame from base 1. Trimming costs V 0 bases and J 6 bases, and their ends lie 9 bases apart. The data were produced on an Illumina HiSeq 2500. Quantitative 5'-RACE with molecular barcodes was used to prepare TCR beta libraries. In the original analysis: Disease-linked TCR variants were identified with a new computational method built on a probabilistic model of VDJ rearrangement. TCRdb reran the public reads through fastp at Q25 and MiXCR, keeping productive beta chains. Every distinct CDR3 protein forms one entry, paired with its most common genes and DNA. TCRdb, not the original authors, processed these V and J calls. This sample has roughly 160,000 distinct CDR3 sequences in its table, and 11% of those were observed once. The ten largest make up roughly 29% of the sample.

This clonotype came up many times. Its antigen is still unknown. It has no much larger one-base neighbor in the sample; base qualities were not kept. The material sequenced was blood, either unsorted or a sorted T cell fraction (not recorded which). The chain employs TRBV6-5 and TRBJ2-1; the D call is tentative, TRBD1 or TRBD2, as each matches 5 bases. This receptor was identified in a male donor with ankylosing spondylitis or in good health (not recorded which). CDR3 loop: CASSYSRGPNEQFF. The DNA reads TGTGCCAGCAGTTACTCGAGGGGACCCAATGAGCAGTTCTTC.